The 7 T cell receptor beta chains presented below share a single source sample, sequenced in a study of neurological immune-mediated disorders. MiXCR, run by TCRdb on the 5' RACE reads, gives a single entry per CDR3 protein. The table includes 65,000 to 90,000 distinct CDR3 sequences, around 10% detected once. The material sequenced was PBMCs. The receptor set was obtained from a man in his forties in good health.

The sample holds many counts of this clonotype. The chain is built from TRBV5-6 and TRBJ1-1; tentatively, D is TRBD1 (5 bases). Trimming shortened V by 5 bases and J by 0 bases, and 11 bases separated the two germline ends. This CDR3 comprises 14 residues. Germline values: CDR1 SGHDT, CDR2 YYEEEE. The CDR3 DNA sequence: TGTGCCAGCAGTTTCGGGGGTATGAACACTGAAGCTTTCTTT. It specifies CASSFGGMNTEAFF.

This clonotype has just a few counts. This chain joins TRBV14 and TRBJ2-7; tentative D call: TRBD1 (5 bases). The germline gives CDR1 SGHDN, CDR2 FVKESK. V was clipped by 1 base and J by 1 base, with 14 bases between them. This CDR3 comprises 16 residues. The CDR3 sequence is CASSQVTALSSYEQYF. The DNA of the CDR3 is TGTGCCAGCAGCCAAGTGACAGCTCTTTCATCCTACGAGCAGTACTTC.

Ten or more counts support this clonotype. The chain employs TRBV20-1 and TRBJ2-1; 7 bases are a match to TRBD2. The CDR3 is 12 residues long. V trimming: 5 bases; J trimming: 4 bases; junction bases outside the gene matches: 2. The V gene's germline CDR1 is DFQATT and CDR2 SNEGSKA (reference sequence). The CDR3 sequence: CSAPGGYNEQFF. The CDR3 region has the DNA TGCAGTGCTCCGGGAGGATACAATGAGCAGTTCTTC.

This clonotype was found many times. This chain connects TRBV12-3 or TRBV12-4 to TRBJ2-7, with 9 bases fitting TRBD1. The CDR3 covers 15 residues. Trimming cost V 5 bases and J 3 bases; bases outside gene matches: 8. The CDR3 nucleotides are TGTGCCAGCAGTCCACCGGGACAGGGCGTCTACGAGCAGTACTTC. Its translation: CASSPPGQGVYEQYF.

This clonotype has ten or more counts. The chain has TRBV10-1 and TRBJ2-7, with unresolved D. V shed 2 bases and J shed 4 bases, with 6 bases lying between them. The CDR3 contains 12 residues. Per germline, CDR1 WNHNN and CDR2 SYGVQD (reference sequence). The CDR3, as DNA: TGCGCCAGCAGTGAGAATTCGTACGAGCAGTACTTC. Translating it yields CASSENSYEQYF.

In this sample, this clonotype turned up many times. The chain has TRBV9 and TRBJ2-7, with 7 positions matching TRBD2. With 3 bases clipped from V and 0 bases from J, the junction kept 3 bases outside the gene matches. From germline, CDR1 is SGDLS and CDR2 YYNGEE. The length of the CDR3 is 14 residues. The CDR3 here is CASSALAYSYEQYF. DNA for the CDR3: TGTGCCAGCAGCGCACTAGCGTACTCCTACGAGCAGTACTTC.

This clonotype was counted many times. Compared with germline, one end of the junction differs, possibly owing to a read error. The rearrangement uses TRBV11-2 and TRBJ2-7; TRBD2 agrees at 8 bases. Germline V gene sequence: CDR1 SGHAT, CDR2 FQNNGV. CDR3 length: 15 amino acids. CDR3 DNA: TGTGCCAGCAGCGTAGAGCGGGGGCCATCCTACGAGCAGTACTTC. Protein product: CASSVERGPSYEQYF.